This T cell receptor (beta chain) derives from a study of CD8+CD57+ T cells in acquired aplastic anemia. Study background: Healthy donors had, on average, about 9.9 million reads for their CD4+ cells.

The CDR3 totals 14 residues. CDR1 and CDR2 (germline): DFQATT, SNEGSKA (reference sequence). V was cut by 3 bases and J by 8 bases, with 17 bases left in between. Genomic DNA templated the TCR beta VDJ and CDR3 profiling. MiXCR, applied by TCRdb to the reads, yields one record per CDR3 protein. The sample yields about 190,000 distinct CDR3 sequences, around 59% seen once. This rearrangement joins TRBV20-1 to TRBJ1-5, with a weak D call TRBD1 (6 bases). The sequenced sample consisted of sorted CD4+, CD8+, or CD8+CD57+ T cells (not recorded which) from PBMCs. The receptor's source is a human donor in good health, serving as a control. CDR3 DNA sequence: TGCAGTGCTAGCGGACGGTCCAGGGGCGAGCCCCAGCATTTT. Translating it yields CSASGRSRGEPQHF.